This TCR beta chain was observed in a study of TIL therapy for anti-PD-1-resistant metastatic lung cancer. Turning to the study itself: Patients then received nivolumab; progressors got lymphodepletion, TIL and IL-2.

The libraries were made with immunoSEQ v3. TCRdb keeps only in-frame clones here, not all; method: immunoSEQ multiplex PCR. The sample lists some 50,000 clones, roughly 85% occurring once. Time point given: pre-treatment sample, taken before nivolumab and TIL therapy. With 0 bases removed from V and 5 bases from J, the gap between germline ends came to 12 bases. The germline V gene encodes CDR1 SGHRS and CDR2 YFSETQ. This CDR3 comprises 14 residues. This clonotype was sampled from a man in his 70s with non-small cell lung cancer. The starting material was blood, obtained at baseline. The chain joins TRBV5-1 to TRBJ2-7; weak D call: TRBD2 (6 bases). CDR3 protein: CASSLVGGEHEQYF. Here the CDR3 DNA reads TGCGCCAGCAGCTTGGTCGGAGGGGAGCACGAGCAGTACTTC.